Listed below are T cell receptor beta chains from one sample, sequenced in a study of OX40 agonist ivuxolimab in advanced cancers. Repertoires were generated with immunoSEQ multiplex PCR, while TCRdb's copy carries only in-frame clones and drops some. The repertoire includes 65,000 to 95,000 clones, around four fifths of them detected once, and under 0.8% sits in the top ten. Sequences were derived from CD4+ or CD8+ T cells sorted from blood, sampled in a trial of the OX40 agonist ivuxolimab. These receptors were obtained from an adult with an advanced solid tumor such as melanoma, head and neck, liver or kidney cancer. CDR3s include the opening cysteine and the closing phenylalanine or tryptophan. The order of the fields is V gene, clone size, D gene, J gene, CDR3 DNA, CDR3 protein. A D gene is named only where the DNA matches it firmly. Not every row has a clone size; where given, it reads once, few, many or a size class.

TRBV2	.	TRBD1	TRBJ2-7	TGTGCCAGCAGCGCCGGGACAGGGGTTGCCTACGAGCAGTACTTC	CASSAGTGVAYEQYF
TRBV5-1	.	TRBD1	TRBJ2-1	TGCGCCAGCAGCTTGGGACAGGGGCACAATGAGCAGTTCTTC	CASSLGQGHNEQFF
TRBV25-1	.	TRBD1	TRBJ2-3	TGTGCCAGCAGTGATAGGGACAGTAAGGGTACAGATACGCAGTATTTT	CASSDRDSKGTDTQYF
TRBV4-1	.	TRBD2	TRBJ2-1	TGCGCCAGCAGCCGCGAGCGGGGGGCCGGTGGGAATGAGCAGTTCTTC	CASSRERGAGGNEQFF
TRBV5-1	.	TRBD2	TRBJ2-5	TGCGCCAGCACGGGAGGGGGGTTCCAAGAGACCCAGTACTTC	CASTGGGFQETQYF
TRBV27	.	TRBD2	TRBJ2-5	TGTGCCAGCAGCGGAGGGACTAGCGGGCAAGAGACCCAGTACTTC	CASSGGTSGQETQYF
TRBV5-1	.	TRBD1	TRBJ2-1	TGCGCCAGCAGCCCCACGGGGACAGACACCTACAATGAGCAGTTCTTC	CASSPTGTDTYNEQFF
TRBV19	.	TRBD1	TRBJ2-3	TGTGCCAGTAGTAAAGGGACAGGGGCAAGCACAGATACGCAGTATTTT	CASSKGTGASTDTQYF
TRBV5-4	.	TRBD1	TRBJ2-5	TGTGCCAGCAGCTGGACAGGGGGTGTCCAGTACTTC	CASSWTGGVQYF
TRBV18	.	.	TRBJ1-1	TGTGCCAGCTCTCCGACACTAGTTGAAGCTTTCTTT	CASSPTLVEAFF
TRBV18	.	.	TRBJ2-3	TGTGCCAGCTCACAGACGTATAGCACAGATACGCAGTATTTT	CASSQTYSTDTQYF
TRBV5-6	.	TRBD1	TRBJ1-2	TGTGCCAGCAGACAAGGACAGGCTGGCTACACCTTC	CASRQGQAGYTF
TRBV7-2	.	TRBD1	TRBJ2-2	TGTGCCAGCAGCCTGGGACAGGGAGGAGGCACCGGGGAGCTGTTTTTT	CASSLGQGGGTGELFF
TRBV5-8	once	.	TRBJ1-2	TGTGCCAGCAGCTTGCAGACTCAGGGTACAGGGGGCTACACCTTC	CASSLQTQGTGGYTF
TRBV19	.	.	TRBJ1-5	TGTGCCAGTAGTATATCACAGGGAAGCCAGCCCCAGCATTTT	CASSISQGSQPQHF
TRBV6-6	.	TRBD2	TRBJ2-5	TGTGCCAGCAGTTACTCGGGAGGGAACCAAGAGACCCAGTACTTC	CASSYSGGNQETQYF
TRBV6-1	.	.	TRBJ1-4	TGTGCCAGCAGTGAAACTAATGAAAAACTGTTTTTT	CASSETNEKLFF